This TCR beta chain was sequenced in a study of blood T cell repertoires in COVID-19. Original data processing: Estimation of nucleated cell counts relied on the amplification of reference gene primers. Assay used: immunoSEQ multiplex PCR; TCRdb lists only in-frame clones, some missing. V, J and clone size derive from that table, while D and trimming were established from the DNA sequence. Of about 180,000 clones in the sample, 86% are singletons; the top ten hold roughly 2.9%. This clone was picked up a small number of times. Germline V CDR1 and CDR2: SEHNR, FQNEAQ (reference sequence). The CDR3 length is 12 residues. V was clipped by 7 bases and J by 3 bases, with 9 bases between them.

The sample taken for sequencing was peripheral blood. The chain links TRBV7-9 to TRBJ1-1, with unresolved D. This receptor was identified in a woman aged 25 to 45 with active or convalescent COVID-19. The CDR3 nucleotides read TGTGCCAGCAATCCCGCGGACACTGAAGCTTTCTTT. This encodes CASNPADTEAFF. The full variable domain, rest sourced from reference TRBV7-9 and TRBJ1-1, is DTGVSQNPRHKITKRGQNVTFRCDPISEHNRLYWYRQTLGQGPEFLTYFQNEAQLEKSRLLSDRFSAERPKGSFSTLEIQRTEQGDSAMYLCASNPADTEAFFGQGTRLTVV.